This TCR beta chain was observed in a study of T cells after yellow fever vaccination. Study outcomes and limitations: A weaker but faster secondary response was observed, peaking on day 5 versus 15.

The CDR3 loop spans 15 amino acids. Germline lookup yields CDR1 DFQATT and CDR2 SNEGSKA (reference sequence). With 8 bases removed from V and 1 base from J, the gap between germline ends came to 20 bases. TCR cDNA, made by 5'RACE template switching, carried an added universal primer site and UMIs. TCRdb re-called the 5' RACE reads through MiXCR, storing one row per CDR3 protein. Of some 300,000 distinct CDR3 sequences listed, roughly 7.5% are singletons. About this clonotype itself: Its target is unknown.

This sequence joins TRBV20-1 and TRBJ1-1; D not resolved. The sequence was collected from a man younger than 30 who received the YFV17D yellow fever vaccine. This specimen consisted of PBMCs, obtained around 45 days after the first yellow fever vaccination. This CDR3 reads CSTPLVGSGNTEAFF. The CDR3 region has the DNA TGCAGTACTCCTCTTGTAGGATCAGGGAACACTGAAGCTTTCTTT.